One and the same sample provided the 20 T cell receptor beta chains below, sequenced in a study of beta chain features in type 1 diabetes. Study-wide findings and caveats: When Type 1 diabetes patients were examined, their TCRB CDR3s proved moderately but significantly shorter in all four CD4+ subsets.

What these receptors recognize is not known. Sequenced material consisted of expressed TCRB transcripts (all of the isolated RNA was reverse transcribed). Some clones are missing from TCRdb's copy, which holds only in-frame ones; the method was immunoSEQ multiplex PCR. The sample has 150,000 or so clones, about 8.3% seen once. The material sequenced was central memory CD4+ T cells from blood. The receptor set was obtained from a woman aged 18-29 years with type 1 diabetes.

This clone was detected a few times. The chain recombines TRBV25-1 with TRBJ1-4, with 7 bases matching TRBD1. There are 15 residues in the CDR3. V trimming: 4 bases; J trimming: 4 bases; junction bases outside the gene matches: 6. Germline loops: CDR1 MGHDK, CDR2 SYGVNS. CDR3 protein: CASSGPTGINEKLFF. The CDR3, as DNA: TGTGCCAGCAGTGGACCGACAGGGATTAATGAAAAACTGTTTTTT.

This clone was counted only a few times. The genes are TRBV5-4 and TRBJ2-7, with unresolved D. This CDR3 is 15 amino acids long. Per the germline V gene, CDR1 is SGHNT and CDR2 is YYREEE (reference sequence). The V gene lost 0 bases and the J gene lost 5 bases, with 15 bases spanning the gap. This chain's CDR3 is CASSLDGGFKNEQYF. The CDR3 DNA is TGTGCCAGCAGCTTGGACGGTGGTTTTAAGAACGAGCAGTACTTC.

V gene TRBV21-1 combines with J gene TRBJ1-1. TRBV21-1 is shown as a pseudogene. This CDR3 has 16 residues. The CDR3 sequence is CASSKGPGGRGPEAFF. The CDR3 coding sequence is TGTGCCAGCAGCAAAGGACCCGGGGGAAGGGGCCCTGAAGCTTTCTTT.

The table lists this clone with a few counts. A junction boundary mismatches the germline segment, possibly from a read error. The chain couples TRBV25-1 to TRBJ1-1; TRBD1 aligns across 7 bases. Germline CDR1 is MGHDK and CDR2 is SYGVNS. The CDR3 contains 15 residues. DNA of the CDR3: TGTGCCAGCAGGGAATCGTACAGGGGAAACACTGAAGCTTTCTTT. It encodes CASRESYRGNTEAFF.

The chain employs TRBV2 and TRBJ2-1, with 8 bases fitting TRBD1. The germline V gene has CDR1 SNHLY and CDR2 FYNNEI. This CDR3 spans 14 amino acids. J was trimmed by 4 bases and V by 3 bases; bases with no gene match: 2. CDR3 nucleotide sequence: TGTGCCAGCAGTGACAGGGGGCCTTACAATGAGCAGTTCTTC. Protein sequence: CASSDRGPYNEQFF.

The table lists this clone with a few counts. This rearrangement joins TRBV5-6 to TRBJ2-5; D is perhaps TRBD2 (6 bases). With 1 base removed from V and 1 base from J, the gap between germline ends came to 14 bases. The CDR3 totals 16 residues. The germline CDR1 and CDR2 sequences are SGHDT and YYEEEE. CDR3 sequence: CASSLPPGLGQETQYF. The CDR3 DNA reads TGTGCCAGCAGCTTGCCCCCGGGACTCGGCCAAGAGACCCAGTACTTC.

The chain is built from TRBV18 and TRBJ2-1; the match to TRBD2 covers 11 bases. This CDR3 spans 17 amino acids. The V segment lost 4 bases and the J segment 9 bases; nucleotides outside the gene matches: 14. Germline V gene data show CDR1 as KGHSH and CDR2 as LQKENI. CDR3 sequence: CASSQAVPLAGGSEQFF. CDR3 nucleotide sequence: TGTGCCAGCTCACAAGCCGTACCTCTAGCGGGAGGTTCTGAGCAGTTCTTC.

The gene calls are TRBV2 and TRBJ2-3; D uncertain. CDR1 SNHLY and CDR2 FYNNEI come from the germline V gene. V gave up 4 bases and J gave up 4 bases, with 3 bases separating them. This CDR3 is 11 amino acids long. The CDR3 spells CASSAADTQYF. For the CDR3, the DNA is TGTGCCAGCAGTGCTGCAGATACGCAGTATTTT.

The V and J genes are TRBV29-1 and TRBJ1-1; D gene ambiguous. The V and J ends lost 7 bases and 11 bases respectively, with 17 bases between them. CDR3 length: 11 residues. The V gene's germline CDR1 is SQVTM and CDR2 ANQGSEA. The DNA of the CDR3 is TGCAGCGCGGAGGACCCAACTATGGCTTTCTTT. Amino acids: CSAEDPTMAFF.

The chain couples TRBV5-1 to TRBJ2-5; 8 bases are a match to TRBD2. V was pared by 4 bases and J by 1 base, with 6 bases of the junction left unmatched. Germline V gene data show CDR1 as SGHRS and CDR2 as YFSETQ. The CDR3 is 15 amino acids. In DNA form, the CDR3 reads TGCGCCAGCAGCCCCTCGGGGGGGGGCCAAGAGACCCAGTACTTC. Translation gives CASSPSGGGQETQYF.

In this sample, this clone turned up many times. The chain has TRBV2 and TRBJ1-1, with D tentatively TRBD1 (6 bases). Looked up from germline, CDR1 is SNHLY and CDR2 is FYNNEI. V dropped 1 base and J dropped 7 bases, with 16 bases sitting between them. This CDR3 has 15 residues. The CDR3, as DNA: TGTGCCAGCAGTGAAGAGGGGGGGGCGCAGGGTGAAGCTTTCTTT. Translated, it gives CASSEEGGAQGEAFF.

The chain has TRBV7-2 and TRBJ1-4, with a possible D match to TRBD1 (6 bases). Trimming removed 5 bases at V and 4 bases at J, with 11 bases between. Germline CDR1 is SGHTA and CDR2 is FQGNSA. The CDR3 has 14 amino acids. DNA of the CDR3: TGTGCCAGCAGCCAAGCGGGACATAATGAAAAACTGTTTTTT. Protein sequence: CASSQAGHNEKLFF.

V is TRBV5-1 and J is TRBJ1-4; TRBD1 is a possible D gene (5 bases). Germline CDR1 reads SGHRS; CDR2 reads YFSETQ. The CDR3 has 14 residues. The V end was cut by 4 bases, the J end by 5 bases, with 12 bases between. As DNA, the CDR3 is TGCGCCAGCAGCCAGGGCGAATTAAATGAAAAACTGTTTTTT. Translating it yields CASSQGELNEKLFF.

The V call is TRBV4-1, the J call TRBJ1-5; D is ambiguous. The CDR3 has 14 residues. Germline-derived CDR1 and CDR2 are MGHRA and YSYEKL. V dropped 2 bases and J dropped 4 bases, with 9 bases sitting between them. The CDR3, as DNA: TGCGCCAGCAGCCAAAGCTGGTTAAATCAGCCCCAGCATTTT. This gives the protein CASSQSWLNQPQHF.

This clone came up many times. The rearrangement uses TRBV5-1 and TRBJ2-7; TRBD1 agrees at 7 bases. The V and J ends lost 1 base and 5 bases, in that order; junction bases with no gene match: 6. Germline CDR1 SGHRS, CDR2 YFSETQ. There are 14 residues in the CDR3. CDR3 in amino acids: CASSLIDRVDEQYF. DNA for the CDR3: TGCGCCAGCAGCTTGATTGACAGGGTAGACGAGCAGTACTTC.

This clone came up a few times. V and J are TRBV7-2 and TRBJ2-2; 14 bases match TRBD2. The CDR3 totals 15 residues. V lost 6 bases and J lost 3; bases outside the gene matches: 0. Per the germline V gene, CDR1 is SGHTA and CDR2 is FQGNSA. CDR3 bases: TGTGCCAGCAGGACTAGCGGGGGGGACACCGGGGAGCTGTTTTTT. Protein product: CASRTSGGDTGELFF.

This chain joins TRBV7-9 and TRBJ2-1; D unclear. CDR3 length: 13 residues. Per germline, CDR1 SEHNR and CDR2 FQNEAQ (reference sequence). V was clipped by 7 bases and J by 0 bases, with 7 bases between them. CDR3 nucleotides: TGTGCCAGCACCCCGAGCTCCTACAATGAGCAGTTCTTC. As protein: CASTPSSYNEQFF.

In its sample, this clone was seen a few times. This chain connects TRBV7-2 to TRBJ1-5; unclear D gene. The germline V gene encodes CDR1 SGHTA and CDR2 FQGNSA. V gave up 5 bases and J gave up 4 bases, with 9 bases separating them. CDR3 length equals 13 residues. CDR3: CASSRHVNQPQHF. CDR3 DNA sequence: TGTGCCAGCAGCAGACACGTTAATCAGCCCCAGCATTTT.

This clone was seen a few times. This chain joins TRBV2 and TRBJ2-2; 8 bases line up with TRBD2. CDR1 is SNHLY, CDR2 FYNNEI, per germline. V shed 6 bases, J shed 4 bases, and the junction held 7 bases outside the gene matches. The CDR3 is 15 amino acids. The CDR3 region is CASRAGTSGTGELFF. The CDR3 DNA reads as TGTGCCAGCAGGGCCGGAACTAGCGGCACCGGGGAGCTGTTTTTT. Together with reference TRBV2 and TRBJ2-2, the CDR3 gives the full variable domain: EPEVTQTPSHQVTQMGQEVILRCVPISNHLYFYWYRQILGQKVEFLVSFYNNEISEKSEIFDDQFSVERPDGSNFTLKIRSTKLEDSAMYFCASRAGTSGTGELFFGEGSRLTVL.

Concerning this clone: The junction and the germline gene differ at one end; a read error may be behind it. The chain combines TRBV6-6 with TRBJ2-7; 7 bases match TRBD2. The V gene's germline CDR1 is MNHNY and CDR2 SVGAGI (reference sequence). The CDR3 is 14 residues long. Here the CDR3 reads CASSLRGVASGKFF. DNA of the CDR3: TGTGCCAGCAGCCTACGGGGGGTCGCAAGCGGGAAATTTTTC.